This TCR beta chain derives from a study of human T cells and chemical hapten exposure. Whole-study context: Mainly, slight library volume differences in the pool made TCR yields vary.

Time point reported: healthy volunteer bleed at 2 weeks. Whole blood that had not been fractionated was the source of extracted total RNA. Concerning this clonotype: Its antigen remains unidentified.

This CDR3 region has 13 residues. Trimming shortened V by 0 bases and J by 7 bases, and 7 bases separated the two germline ends. Germline CDR1 reads SGHKS; CDR2 reads YYEKEE (reference sequence). The study's findings and limits: DPC sensitization did not alter TCRs above 1 in 1000 frequency.

The library tagged individual cDNA molecules with unique molecular identifiers. In the original analysis: The number of TCRs in each sample had a median of 95,638 and spanned about 23,224 to 690,600. Using its own MiXCR run on the RACE reads, TCRdb lists one record per CDR3 protein. Clone size and V and J calls follow TCRdb, not the original study. The sample lists more than 70,000 distinct CDR3 sequences, approximately 9% occurring once. The chain recombines TRBV5-5 with TRBJ2-2, with a possible D match to TRBD1 (5 bases). This TCR derives from a female donor in good health. Some clones in this sample may be carry-over from other donors' samples. The sample comprised whole blood. The CDR3: CASSLEGVGELFF. The CDR3 bases are TGTGCCAGCAGCTTGGAAGGGGTCGGGGAGCTGTTTTTT.